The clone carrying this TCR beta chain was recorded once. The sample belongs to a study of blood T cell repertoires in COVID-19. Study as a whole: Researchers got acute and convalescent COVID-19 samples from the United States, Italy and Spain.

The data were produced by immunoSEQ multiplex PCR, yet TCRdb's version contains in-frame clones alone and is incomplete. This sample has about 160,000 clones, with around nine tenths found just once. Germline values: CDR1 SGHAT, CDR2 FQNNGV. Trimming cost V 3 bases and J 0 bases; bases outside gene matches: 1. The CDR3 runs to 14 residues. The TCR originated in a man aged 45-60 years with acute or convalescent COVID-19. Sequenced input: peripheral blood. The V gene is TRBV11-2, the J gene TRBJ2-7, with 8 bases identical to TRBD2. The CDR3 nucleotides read TGTGCCAGCAGCTTGACTAGCGCCTCCTACGAGCAGTACGTC. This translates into CASSLTSASYEQYV.